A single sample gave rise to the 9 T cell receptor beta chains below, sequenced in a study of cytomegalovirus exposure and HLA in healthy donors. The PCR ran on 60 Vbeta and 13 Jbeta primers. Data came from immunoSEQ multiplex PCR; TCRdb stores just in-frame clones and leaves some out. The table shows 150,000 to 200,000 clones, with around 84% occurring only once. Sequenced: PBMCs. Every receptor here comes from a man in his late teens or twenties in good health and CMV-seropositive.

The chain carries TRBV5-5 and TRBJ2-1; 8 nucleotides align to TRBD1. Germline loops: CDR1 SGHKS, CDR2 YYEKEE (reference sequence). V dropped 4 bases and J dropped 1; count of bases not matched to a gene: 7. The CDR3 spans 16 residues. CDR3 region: CASSQTGDSSYNEQFF. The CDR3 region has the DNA TGTGCCAGCAGCCAGACAGGGGATTCGTCCTACAATGAGCAGTTCTTC.

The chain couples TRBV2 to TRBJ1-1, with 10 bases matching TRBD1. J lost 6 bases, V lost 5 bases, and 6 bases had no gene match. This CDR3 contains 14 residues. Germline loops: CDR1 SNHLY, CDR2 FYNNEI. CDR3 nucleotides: TGTGCCAGCAGTTCCCTGACAGGGGGCCCTGAAGCTTTCTTT. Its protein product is CASSSLTGGPEAFF.

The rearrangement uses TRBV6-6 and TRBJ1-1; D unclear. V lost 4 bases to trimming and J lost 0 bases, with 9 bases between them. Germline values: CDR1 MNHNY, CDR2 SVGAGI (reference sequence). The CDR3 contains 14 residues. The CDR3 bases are TGTGCCAGCAGTTCTCAGATAATGAACACTGAAGCTTTCTTT. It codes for CASSSQIMNTEAFF.

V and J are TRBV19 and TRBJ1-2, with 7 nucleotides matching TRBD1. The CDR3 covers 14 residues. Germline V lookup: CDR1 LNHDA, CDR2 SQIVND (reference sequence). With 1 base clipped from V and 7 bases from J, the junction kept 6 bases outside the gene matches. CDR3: CASSIGDRVRGYTF. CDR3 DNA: TGTGCCAGTAGTATAGGAGACAGGGTGCGTGGCTACACCTTC.

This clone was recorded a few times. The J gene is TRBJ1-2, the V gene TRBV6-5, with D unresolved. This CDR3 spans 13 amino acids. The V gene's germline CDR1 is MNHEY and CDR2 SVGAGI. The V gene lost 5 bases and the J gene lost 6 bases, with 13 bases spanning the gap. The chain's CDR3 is CASSEVFWDGYTF. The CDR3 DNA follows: TGTGCCAGCAGTGAGGTGTTCTGGGATGGCTACACCTTC.

CDR3 in amino acids: CASSGGSRGYTF. Written as DNA, the CDR3 is TGTGCCAGCAGTGGTGGGAGTAGGGGCTACACCTTC. This chain connects TRBV6-1 to TRBJ1-2; D unresolved. Germline values: CDR1 MNHNS, CDR2 SASEGT. Trimming left V 4 bases short and J 8 bases short, with 11 bases between. This CDR3 comprises 12 residues.

The CDR3 spells CASSRGLAGEETQYF. The CDR3, as DNA: TGTGCCAGCAGCCGGGGACTAGCGGGGGAAGAGACCCAGTACTTC. This rearrangement joins TRBV2 to TRBJ2-5; TRBD2 aligns across 14 bases. Germline V CDR1 and CDR2: SNHLY, FYNNEI. The CDR3 is 15 residues long. With 6 bases clipped from V and 3 bases from J, the junction kept 3 bases outside the gene matches.

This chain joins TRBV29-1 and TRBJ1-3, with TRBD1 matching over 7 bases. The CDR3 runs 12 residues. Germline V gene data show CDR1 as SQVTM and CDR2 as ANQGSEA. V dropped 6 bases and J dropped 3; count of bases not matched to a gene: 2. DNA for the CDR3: TGCAGCGTGACAGGGTTTGGAAACACCATATATTTT. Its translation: CSVTGFGNTIYF.

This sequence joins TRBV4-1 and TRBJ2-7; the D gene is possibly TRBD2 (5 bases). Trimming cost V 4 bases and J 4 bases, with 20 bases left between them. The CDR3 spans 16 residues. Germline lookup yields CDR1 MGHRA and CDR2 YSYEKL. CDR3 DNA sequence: TGCGCCAGCAGCCCTGAGGGAAGCGGTCTCTCGTACGAGCAGTACTTC. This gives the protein CASSPEGSGLSYEQYF.